The clone carrying this T cell receptor beta chain appeared a single time. The data were taken from a study of blood T cell repertoires in COVID-19. Study-wide context: T cells, B-cell-depleted T cells, or PBMCs supplied cDNA or gDNA.

CDR1 and CDR2 (germline): SGHRS, YFSETQ. Deletions cut 0 bases from V and 9 bases from J, with 10 bases between. This CDR3 has 14 amino acids. Only in-frame clones appear in the TCRdb table, and some are missing; sequencing was by immunoSEQ multiplex PCR. The sample contains 200,000 to 250,000 clones, 85% to 90% of which appear only once. Patients of the Seattle cohort, enrolled during active infection, were followed longitudinally. Sequences were obtained from peripheral blood. This chain connects TRBV5-1 to TRBJ1-6, with D unresolved. The clonotype comes from a man in his thirties or forties with COVID-19, enrolled during active disease. In DNA form, the CDR3 reads TGCGCCAGCAGCTTGGGAGCGCCGGGTTCACCCCTCCACTTT. It is translated as CASSLGAPGSPLHF.